This T cell receptor (beta chain) comes out of a study of blood T cell repertoires in COVID-19. Across the study: T cells, B-cell-depleted T cells, or PBMCs supplied cDNA or gDNA.

Here immunoSEQ multiplex PCR was the method, and the copy in TCRdb shows in-frame clones only, minus some. The table includes roughly 70,000 clones, around 86% detected once. The CDR3 loop spans 15 amino acids. The V and J ends lost 4 bases and 0 bases respectively, with 14 bases between them. Germline V gene data show CDR1 as SGHNT and CDR2 as YYREEE (reference sequence). The sample consisted of peripheral blood. This TCR came from an elderly woman with active or convalescent COVID-19. The rearrangement uses TRBV5-4 and TRBJ2-7; perhaps TRBD1 as D (6 bases). The CDR3 DNA reads as TGTGCCAGCAGCCTAAGAGGACAGAGCTCCTACGAGCAGTACTTC. Translation gives CASSLRGQSSYEQYF. Based on the CDR3 plus reference TRBV5-4 and TRBJ2-7, the full variable domain is ETGVTQSPTHLIKTRGQQVTLRCSSQSGHNTVSWYQQALGQGPQFIFQYYREEENGRGNFPPRFSGLQFPNYSSELNVNALELDDSALYLCASSLRGQSSYEQYFGPGTRLTVT.